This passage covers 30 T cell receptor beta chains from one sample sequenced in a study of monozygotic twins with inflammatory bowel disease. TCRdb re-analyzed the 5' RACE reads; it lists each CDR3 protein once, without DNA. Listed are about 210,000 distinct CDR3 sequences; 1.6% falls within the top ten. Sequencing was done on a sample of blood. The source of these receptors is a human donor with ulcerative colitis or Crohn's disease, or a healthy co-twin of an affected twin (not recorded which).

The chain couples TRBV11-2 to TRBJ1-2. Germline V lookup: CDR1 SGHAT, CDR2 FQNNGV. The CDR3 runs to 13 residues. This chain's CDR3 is CASSLDRARGYTF.

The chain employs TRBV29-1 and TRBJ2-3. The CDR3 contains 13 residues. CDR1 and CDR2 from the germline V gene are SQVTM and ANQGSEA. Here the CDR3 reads CSVEGLGTDTQYF.

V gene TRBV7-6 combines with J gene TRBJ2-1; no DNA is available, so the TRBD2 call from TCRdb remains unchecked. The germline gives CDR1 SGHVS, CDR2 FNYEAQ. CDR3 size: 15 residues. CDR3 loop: CASSLAGLAFDEQFF.

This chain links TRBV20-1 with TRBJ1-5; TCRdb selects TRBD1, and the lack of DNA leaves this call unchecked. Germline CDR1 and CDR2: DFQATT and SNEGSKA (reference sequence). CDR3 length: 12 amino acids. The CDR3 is CSARGGGQPQHF.

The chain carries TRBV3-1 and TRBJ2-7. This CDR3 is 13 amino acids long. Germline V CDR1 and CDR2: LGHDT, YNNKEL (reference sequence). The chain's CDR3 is CASSQRSSYEQYF.

CDR3 loop: CASRGGNGGELFF. The chain combines TRBV27 with TRBJ2-2; TCRdb outputs TRBD2, but without DNA this stays unchecked. The CDR3 has 13 residues. CDR1 is MNHEY and CDR2 is SMNVEV in the germline V gene (reference sequence).

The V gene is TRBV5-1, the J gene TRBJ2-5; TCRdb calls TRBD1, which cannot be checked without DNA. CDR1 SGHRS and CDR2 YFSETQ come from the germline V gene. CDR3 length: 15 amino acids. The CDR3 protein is CASRIQGGVQETQYF.

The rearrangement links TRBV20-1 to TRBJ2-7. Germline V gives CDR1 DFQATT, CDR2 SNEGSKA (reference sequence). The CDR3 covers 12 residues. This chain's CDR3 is CSASGVTYEQYF.

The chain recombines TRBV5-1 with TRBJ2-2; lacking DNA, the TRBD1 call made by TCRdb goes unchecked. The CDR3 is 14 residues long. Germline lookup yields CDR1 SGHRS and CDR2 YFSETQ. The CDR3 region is CASSVQQGSGELFF. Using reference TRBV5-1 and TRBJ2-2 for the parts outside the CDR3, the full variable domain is KAGVTQTPRYLIKTRGQQVTLSCSPISGHRSVSWYQQTPGQGLQFLFEYFSETQRNKGNFPGRFSGRQFSNSRSEMNVSTLELGDSALYLCASSVQQGSGELFFGEGSRLTVL.

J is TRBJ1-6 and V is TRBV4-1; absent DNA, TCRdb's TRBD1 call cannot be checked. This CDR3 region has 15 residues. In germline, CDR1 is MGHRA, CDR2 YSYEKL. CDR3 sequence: CASSPFRGNNSPLHF.

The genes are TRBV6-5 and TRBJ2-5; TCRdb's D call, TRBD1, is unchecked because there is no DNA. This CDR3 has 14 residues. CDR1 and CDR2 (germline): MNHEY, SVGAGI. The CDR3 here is CASSSTGILETQYF.

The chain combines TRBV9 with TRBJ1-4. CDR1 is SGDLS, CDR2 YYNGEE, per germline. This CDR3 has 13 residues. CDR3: CASSGSEARKLFF.

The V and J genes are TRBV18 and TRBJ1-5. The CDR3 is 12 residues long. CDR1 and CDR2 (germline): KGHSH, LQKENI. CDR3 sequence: CASSTENQPQHF.

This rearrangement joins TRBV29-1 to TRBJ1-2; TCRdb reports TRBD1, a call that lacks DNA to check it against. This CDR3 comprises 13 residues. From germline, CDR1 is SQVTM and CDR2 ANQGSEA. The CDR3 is CSVVGQSFYGYTF. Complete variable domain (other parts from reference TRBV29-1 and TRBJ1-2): SAVISQKPSRDICQRGTSLTIQCQVDSQVTMMFWYRQQPGQSLTLIATANQGSEATYESGFVIDKFPISRPNLTFSTLTVSNMSPEDSSIYLCSVVGQSFYGYTFGSGTRLTVV.

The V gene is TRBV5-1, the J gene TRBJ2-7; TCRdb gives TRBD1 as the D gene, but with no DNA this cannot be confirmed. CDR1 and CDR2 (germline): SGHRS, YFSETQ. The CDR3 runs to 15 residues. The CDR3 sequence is CASSLEGTGTLEQYF.

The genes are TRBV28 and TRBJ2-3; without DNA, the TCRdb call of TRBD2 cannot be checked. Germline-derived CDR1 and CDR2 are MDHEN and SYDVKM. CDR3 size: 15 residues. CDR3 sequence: CASRGAGARSDTQYF.

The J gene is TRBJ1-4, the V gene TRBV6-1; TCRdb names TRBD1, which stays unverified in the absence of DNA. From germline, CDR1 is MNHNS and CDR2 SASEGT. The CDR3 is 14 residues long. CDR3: CASSWGVFGEKLFF.

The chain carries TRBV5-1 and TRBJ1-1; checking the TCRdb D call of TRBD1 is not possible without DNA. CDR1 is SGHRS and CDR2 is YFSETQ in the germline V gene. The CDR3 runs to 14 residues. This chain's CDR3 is CASSFERGLTEAFF.

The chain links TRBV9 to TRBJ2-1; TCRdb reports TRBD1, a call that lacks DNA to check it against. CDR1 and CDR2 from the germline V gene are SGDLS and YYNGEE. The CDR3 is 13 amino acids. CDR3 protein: CASSVEGSRGQFF.

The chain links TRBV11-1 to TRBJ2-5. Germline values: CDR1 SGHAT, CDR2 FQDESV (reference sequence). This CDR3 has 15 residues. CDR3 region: CASSLGSVLQETQYF.

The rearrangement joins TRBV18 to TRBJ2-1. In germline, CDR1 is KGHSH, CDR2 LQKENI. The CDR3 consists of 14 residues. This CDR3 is CASSPQEFTNEQFF.

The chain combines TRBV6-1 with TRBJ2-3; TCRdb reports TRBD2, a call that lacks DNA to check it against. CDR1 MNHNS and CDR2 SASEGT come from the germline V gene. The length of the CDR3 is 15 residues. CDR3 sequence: CASRSLGLSLDTQYF.

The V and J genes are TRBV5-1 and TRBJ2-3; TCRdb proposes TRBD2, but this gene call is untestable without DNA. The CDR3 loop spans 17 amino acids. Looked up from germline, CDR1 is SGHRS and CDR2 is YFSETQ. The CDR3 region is CASSLIPADLGTDTQYF.

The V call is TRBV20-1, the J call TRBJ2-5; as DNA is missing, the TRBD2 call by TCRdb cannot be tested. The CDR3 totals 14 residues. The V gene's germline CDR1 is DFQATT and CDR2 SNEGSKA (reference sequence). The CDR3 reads CSAQERPSWETQYF.

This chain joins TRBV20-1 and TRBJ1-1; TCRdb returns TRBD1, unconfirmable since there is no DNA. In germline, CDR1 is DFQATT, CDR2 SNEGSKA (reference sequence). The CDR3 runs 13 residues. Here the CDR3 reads CSARDGGQEKAFF.

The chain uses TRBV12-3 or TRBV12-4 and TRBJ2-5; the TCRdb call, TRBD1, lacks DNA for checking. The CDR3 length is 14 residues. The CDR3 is CASSFSGGKETQYF.

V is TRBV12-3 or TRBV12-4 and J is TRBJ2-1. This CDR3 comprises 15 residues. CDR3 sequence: CASSLEGGSYNEQFF.

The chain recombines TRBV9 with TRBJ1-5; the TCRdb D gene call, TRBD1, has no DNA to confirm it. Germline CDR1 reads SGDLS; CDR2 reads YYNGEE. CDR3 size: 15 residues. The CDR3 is CASSPGGQVNQPQHF.

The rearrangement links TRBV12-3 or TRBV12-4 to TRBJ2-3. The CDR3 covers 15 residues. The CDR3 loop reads CASSLEAFSTDTQYF.

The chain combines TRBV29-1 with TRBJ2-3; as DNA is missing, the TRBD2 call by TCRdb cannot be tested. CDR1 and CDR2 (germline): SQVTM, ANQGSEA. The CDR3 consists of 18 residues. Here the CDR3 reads CSAPNPATSNTLTYTQYF.